These 17 T cell receptor beta chains came from one sample sequenced in a study of blood T cell repertoires in COVID-19. Using immunoSEQ multiplex PCR, the repertoire was profiled, and TCRdb retains in-frame clones only, with some absent. The data show hundreds of thousands of clones, with roughly 88% seen just once and roughly 30% held by the top ten. What was sequenced was peripheral blood. The source is a man aged 40-50 years with acute or convalescent COVID-19.

The chain couples TRBV4-3 to TRBJ2-2; perhaps TRBD1 as D (6 bases). Trimming took off 3 bases at V and 8 bases at J, with 7 bases between the two ends. This CDR3 is 12 amino acids long. The germline V gene encodes CDR1 LGHNA and CDR2 YSLEER. In DNA, the CDR3 is TGCGCCAGCAGCCATCAGGGGGGGGAGCTGTTTTTT. Protein sequence: CASSHQGGELFF.

CDR3 protein: CASSSQDGYTF. The CDR3 DNA reads as TGTGCCAGCAGCTCCCAGGATGGCTACACCTTC. The V gene is TRBV5-4, the J gene TRBJ1-2; D gene unclear. Trimming cost V 3 bases and J 6 bases, with 6 bases left between them. The germline gives CDR1 SGHNT, CDR2 YYREEE (reference sequence). This CDR3 has 11 residues.

This chain links TRBV10-3 with TRBJ1-1; 8 nucleotides agree with TRBD1. CDR3 length: 15 amino acids. V was clipped by 6 bases and J by 6 bases; unmatched bases: 12. Germline CDR1 and CDR2: ENHRY and SYGVKD. The CDR3 nucleotides are TGTGCCATCAGCCCAAGACAGGGGCGAGGCGCTGAAGCTTTCTTT. This codes for CAISPRQGRGAEAFF.

The chain carries TRBV7-8 and TRBJ2-1; a weak D match, TRBD2 (6 bases). Per germline, CDR1 SGHVS and CDR2 FQNEAQ. The ends were cut back, 1 base at V and 0 bases at J, with 7 bases in the middle. This CDR3 region has 15 residues. The CDR3 sequence: CASSLDGSSYNEQFF. The CDR3 nucleotides are TGTGCCAGCAGCTTAGACGGGAGCTCCTACAATGAGCAGTTCTTC.

The V call is TRBV10-3, the J call TRBJ1-6; 12 bases are a match to TRBD1. V was clipped by 10 bases and J by 14 bases; unmatched bases: 12. The CDR3 is 14 amino acids. Germline lookup yields CDR1 ENHRY and CDR2 SYGVKD. DNA of the CDR3: TGTGCCAGCGGCCGGGACAGGGGGCTAGAGACCCTCCACTTT. Amino acid sequence: CASGRDRGLETLHF.

This clone was recorded once. The chain recombines TRBV27 with TRBJ1-2; D is perhaps TRBD1 (5 bases). Trimming left V 2 bases short and J 8 bases short, with 12 bases between. From germline, CDR1 is MNHEY and CDR2 SMNVEV (reference sequence). This CDR3 has 13 amino acids. The CDR3 sequence: CASSLEGAGGYTF. The CDR3 DNA reads as TGTGCCAGCAGTTTAGAAGGGGCAGGAGGCTACACCTTC.

The gene calls are TRBV14 and TRBJ2-1, with TRBD2 identical over 12 bases. The CDR3 totals 15 residues. The V gene end was trimmed by 4 bases and the J gene end by 10 bases; junction bases not matched to a gene: 8. CDR1 is SGHDN and CDR2 is FVKESK in the germline V gene. The CDR3 protein is CASSPGLAGRGEQFF. The CDR3 DNA reads TGTGCCAGCAGCCCCGGACTAGCGGGGAGGGGCGAGCAGTTCTTC.

Here the CDR3 reads CASSQGSGNQPQHF. CDR3 DNA: TGTGCCAGCAGCCAAGGGTCGGGCAATCAGCCCCAGCATTTT. V usage is TRBV3-1 (or the pseudogene TRBV3-2) and J usage is TRBJ1-5; no firm D call. Trimming left V 1 base short and J 2 bases short, with 6 bases between. This CDR3 spans 14 amino acids. The germline CDR1 and CDR2 sequences are LGHDT and YNNKEL (reference sequence).

The chain joins TRBV5-4 to TRBJ2-5, with TRBD2 as a possible D gene (5 bases). The CDR3 totals 17 residues. Trimming took 7 bases from V and 0 from J, leaving 22 bases between them. Germline V gene lookup returns CDR1 SGHNT and CDR2 YYREEE (reference sequence). Here the CDR3 DNA reads TGTGCCAGCGATATGTCGGCTGGCGGGTCGTACCAAGAGACCCAGTACTTC. Translation gives CASDMSAGGSYQETQYF.

The CDR3 loop reads CASSGREQLGYGYTF. CDR3 nucleotides: TGTGCCAGCAGCGGGCGAGAACAGTTGGGCTATGGCTACACCTTC. The chain links TRBV4-2 to TRBJ1-2; no clear D gene. Trimming took 5 bases from V and 4 from J, leaving 17 bases between them. Germline CDR1 is LGHNA and CDR2 is YNFKEQ. The CDR3 length is 15 residues.

J is TRBJ1-2 and V is TRBV5-4, with D possibly TRBD1 on 6 matching bases. The ends were cut back, 3 bases at V and 0 bases at J, with 9 bases in the middle. The CDR3 spans 14 residues. CDR1 is SGHNT, CDR2 YYREEE, per germline (reference sequence). The CDR3 nucleotides are TGTGCCAGCAGCTCTCAGGGGTCTAACTATGGCTACACCTTC. Encoded protein: CASSSQGSNYGYTF.

The J gene is TRBJ1-5, the V gene TRBV11-1, with TRBD1 as a possible D gene (6 bases). CDR1 SGHAT and CDR2 FQDESV come from the germline V gene (reference sequence). V lost 4 bases and J lost 7, with 11 bases in between. The CDR3 loop spans 13 amino acids. The CDR3 sequence is CASSSQGAQPQHF. CDR3 sequence (DNA): TGTGCCAGCAGCTCACAGGGTGCCCAGCCCCAGCATTTT.

This clone was seen only once. The genes are TRBV30 and TRBJ2-3; the D gene is possibly TRBD2 (6 bases). Germline lookup yields CDR1 GTSNPN and CDR2 SVGIG (reference sequence). Trimming took off 1 base at V and 1 base at J, with 9 bases between the two ends. The CDR3 spans 14 residues. The CDR3 nucleotides are TGTGCCTGGAGTGGCGGAGGGCGCACAGATACGCAGTATTTT. Protein: CAWSGGGRTDTQYF. The whole variable domain, remainder taken from reference TRBV30 and TRBJ2-3, is SQTIHQWPATLVQPVGSPLSLECTVEGTSNPNLYWYRQAAGRGLQLLFYSVGIGQISSEVPQNLSASRPQDRQFILSSKKLLLSDSGFYLCAWSGGGRTDTQYFGPGTRLTVL.

CDR3 amino acids: CASSIDRGNEKLFF. The DNA of the CDR3 is TGTGCCAGTAGTATCGACAGAGGTAATGAAAAACTGTTTTTT. V usage is TRBV19 and J usage is TRBJ1-4, with D maybe TRBD1 (5 bases). V was cut by 3 bases and J by 4 bases, with 9 bases left in between. This CDR3 spans 14 amino acids. Germline V gene sequence: CDR1 LNHDA, CDR2 SQIVND (reference sequence). The complete variable domain, with remaining parts taken from reference TRBV19 and TRBJ1-4, reads DGGITQSPKYLFRKEGQNVTLSCEQNLNHDAMYWYRQDPGQGLRLIYYSQIVNDFQKGDIAEGYSVSREKKESFPLTVTSAQKNPTAFYLCASSIDRGNEKLFFGSGTQLSVL.

The chain employs TRBV10-1 and TRBJ1-1; no clear D. This CDR3 comprises 14 residues. V was shortened by 6 bases and J by 5 bases, with 16 bases between the two germline ends. CDR1 and CDR2 from the germline V gene are WNHNN and SYGVQD (reference sequence). This CDR3 reads CASRLSPTGTEAFF. In DNA form, the CDR3 reads TGCGCCAGCAGACTGAGTCCCACGGGGACTGAAGCTTTCTTT.

The chain recombines TRBV7-9 with TRBJ1-2; 7 bases align to TRBD1. CDR3 length equals 15 residues. V lost 1 base and J lost 11; bases outside the gene matches: 13. CDR1 is SEHNR and CDR2 is FQNEAQ in the germline V gene (reference sequence). The CDR3 DNA sequence: TGTGCCAGCAGCTTAGGTCCCCCAAGACAGGGTGGATACACCTTC. Its protein product is CASSLGPPRQGGYTF.

The chain recombines TRBV28 with TRBJ1-5, with D tentatively TRBD1 (5 bases). V was trimmed by 10 bases and J by 2 bases, leaving 18 bases between them. This CDR3 region has 15 residues. Germline CDR1 MDHEN, CDR2 SYDVKM. CDR3 residues: CAMQRRSRGNQPQHF. CDR3 nucleotide sequence: TGTGCCATGCAACGGCGCTCCAGGGGCAATCAGCCCCAGCATTTT.